A selection of T cell receptor beta chains follows, all from one sample in a study of T cells in Graves' hyperthyroidism and ophthalmopathy. From the multiplex PCR reads, TCRdb called clonotypes with MiXCR, one entry per CDR3 protein. Here the sample spans about 540,000 distinct CDR3 sequences, just over 45% being singletons. Sequencing used peripheral blood or thyroid tissue (not recorded which). These receptor sequences come from a woman aged 18-29 years with Graves' hyperthyroidism. Both conserved end residues are part of each CDR3. A D gene is named only where the DNA matches it firmly. Not every row has a clone size; where given, it reads once, few, many or a size class.

V gene,D gene,clone size,J gene,CDR3 DNA,CDR3 protein
TRBV29-1,TRBD2,many,TRBJ2-2,TGCAGCGTTGAGACTAGCGGGAACACCGGGGAGCTGTTTTTT,CSVETSGNTGELFF
TRBV4-1,.,.,TRBJ2-3,TGCGCCAGCAGCCCACGGTGGGCAGCAGGCAGCGCAGATACGCAGTATTTT,CASSPRWAAGSADTQYF
TRBV12-3/TRBV12-4,.,.,TRBJ1-2,TGTGCCAGCGGGACTAGCGGCTACACCTTC,CASGTSGYTF
TRBV12-3/TRBV12-4,.,.,TRBJ2-6,TGTGCCAGCAGTTTAGCAGGCTCTGGGGCCAACGTCCTGACTTTC,CASSLAGSGANVLTF
TRBV20-1,TRBD1,.,TRBJ1-4,TGCAGTTTGGGACAGGTCAATGAAAGACTGTTTTTT,CSLGQVNERLFF
TRBV6-5,TRBD1,many,TRBJ1-1,TGTGCCAGCAGAGCAGGGGGCAGGACTGAAGCTTTCTTT,CASRAGGRTEAFF
TRBV7-3,.,many,TRBJ1-1,TGTGCCAGCAGCCACTTGGGCGCCGACACTGAAGCTTTCTTT,CASSHLGADTEAFF
TRBV6-2/TRBV6-3,.,many,TRBJ2-5,TGTGCCAGCAGTTACCGGTGGCGGGAGACCCAGTACTTC,CASSYRWRETQYF
TRBV25-1,TRBD2,many,TRBJ2-5,TGTGCCAGCAGTGAATTAGCGGCGGGAGGGCCTCAAGAGACCCAGTACTTC,CASSELAAGGPQETQYF
TRBV25-1,.,.,TRBJ1-4,TGTGCCAGCAGCCCAGACGGCTCTGATGAAAAACTGTTTTTT,CASSPDGSDEKLFF
TRBV10-3,TRBD1,once,TRBJ1-4,TGTGCCATCAGTGAGTCTATGGGACAGGTGCTAAATGAAAAACTGTTTTTT,CAISESMGQVLNEKLFF
TRBV7-6,TRBD1,once,TRBJ1-1,TGTGCCAGCAGCTCTAGCGGCCAGGGACAGGTCAAAGAAGCTTTCTTT,CASSSSGQGQVKEAFF
TRBV7-9,.,many,TRBJ2-5,TGTGCCAGCAGCTTAGATAGCGACCAAGAGACCCAGTACTTC,CASSLDSDQETQYF
TRBV19,TRBD2,.,TRBJ2-1,TGTGCCAGTAGTCTGACTAGCGGGGGGAGCTCCTACAATGAGCAGTTCTTC,CASSLTSGGSSYNEQFF
TRBV12-3/TRBV12-4,TRBD2,once,TRBJ2-1,TGTGCCAGCAGTTTAGCGTGGCTAGCGGGAGGTCGGCGATACAATGAGCAGTTCTTC,CASSLAWLAGGRRYNEQFF
TRBV2,.,.,TRBJ1-2,TGTGCCAGCAGTACGGGGTGGAACTATGGCTACACCTTC,CASSTGWNYGYTF
TRBV15,.,many,TRBJ2-7,TGTGCCACCAGCAGAGGGGATAGCGCGATGAAACCCTACGAGCAGTACTTC,CATSRGDSAMKPYEQYF
TRBV20-1,TRBD2,.,TRBJ2-7,TGCAGTGCCAGTAGTATAGATACTAGCGCCACCTACGAGCAGTACTTC,CSASSIDTSATYEQYF
TRBV29-1,TRBD2,.,TRBJ2-5,TGCAGCGTGGGGGGGGAAAGGCGCAAGGGGGAGACCCAGTACTTC,CSVGGERRKGETQYF
TRBV4-2,TRBD1,many,TRBJ2-2,TGTGCCAGCAGCCAAGGACAGGGCGACACCGGGGAGCTGTTTTTT,CASSQGQGDTGELFF
TRBV13,TRBD2,.,TRBJ2-5,TGTGCCAGCAGCTTCGGGGGGTGGGAGACCCAGTACTTC,CASSFGGWETQYF
TRBV10-3,TRBD2,.,TRBJ2-2,TGTGCCATCATAGAGGGACTAGCGGGTCACAAAAACACCGGGGAGCTGTTTTTT,CAIIEGLAGHKNTGELFF
TRBV7-8,TRBD1,.,TRBJ2-7,TGTGCCAGCAGCTTGGGCCAGGGGGCAGGGAAGCAGTACTTC,CASSLGQGAGKQYF
TRBV15,.,many,TRBJ1-5,TGTGCCACCAGCAGAGACCCGAATCAGCCCCAGCATTTT,CATSRDPNQPQHF
TRBV7-9,TRBD2,.,TRBJ2-7,TGTGCCAGCAGTACGACTAGCGGGAGCCTCTCCTACGAGCAGTACTTC,CASSTTSGSLSYEQYF
TRBV7-2,TRBD2,.,TRBJ2-5,TGTGCCAGCAGCTTAGGAGGACTAGCGGGAGGGGAGACCCAGTACTTC,CASSLGGLAGGETQYF
TRBV19,TRBD2,.,TRBJ2-2,TGTGCCAGTAGATTGGGACTAGCGCCTGAGGAACTGTTTTTT,CASRLGLAPEELFF
TRBV9,.,.,TRBJ2-2,TGTGCCAGCAGCCAAGATGCGCTAGGGTTCCTCGGGGAGCTGTTTTTT,CASSQDALGFLGELFF
TRBV5-4,.,.,TRBJ1-2,TGTGCCAGCAGCTTGTCCCAGGAGGGTGGCTACACCTTC,CASSLSQEGGYTF
TRBV7-7,.,many,TRBJ1-2,TGTGCCAGCAGCTCGGGGCCGCCCTCCTCATATGGCTACACCTTC,CASSSGPPSSYGYTF
TRBV10-3,.,many,TRBJ1-4,TGTGCCATCAGTGCGGGGCCCCGGGACGAAAAACTGTTTTTT,CAISAGPRDEKLFF
TRBV7-9,TRBD2,.,TRBJ2-7,TGCGCCAGCAGCCCTGGACTAGCGGATTCCTACGAGCAGTACTTC,CASSPGLADSYEQYF
TRBV14,.,.,TRBJ2-5,TGTGCCAGCAGCCAAGATTGGGGGACGGTAGAGACCCAGTACTTC,CASSQDWGTVETQYF
TRBV20-1,TRBD1,.,TRBJ1-5,TGCAGTGTAACCGGGACAGGGGCGGCCCAGCCCCAGCATTTT,CSVTGTGAAQPQHF
TRBV9,.,.,TRBJ2-5,TGTGCCAGCAGCGTAGCGCCCGAACCGGGAGAGACCCAGTACTTC,CASSVAPEPGETQYF
TRBV4-1,.,few,TRBJ1-4,TGCGCCAGCAGCCAGGTGGCCACCCAGAGGGAAAAACTGTTTTTT,CASSQVATQREKLFF
TRBV5-1,TRBD2,.,TRBJ2-2,TGCGCCAGCAGACCTAGCGGGAGTGGGGAGCTGTTTTTT,CASRPSGSGELFF
TRBV2,TRBD2,.,TRBJ2-7,TGTGCCAGCAGTGGAGGAGGGACTAGAAGACCGTCCTACGAGCAGTACTTC,CASSGGGTRRPSYEQYF
TRBV10-3,.,.,TRBJ1-1,TGTGCCATCAGTGAGTCGCCAGGGCAAGCTTTCTTT,CAISESPGQAFF
TRBV2,TRBD2,.,TRBJ2-1,TGTGCCAGCAGTATACGGGACTACGTTTCCGATGAGCAGTTCTTC,CASSIRDYVSDEQFF
TRBV7-2,TRBD1,few,TRBJ1-3,TGTGCCAGCAGCTCTTGGACAGGGAAAGGAAACACCATATATTTT,CASSSWTGKGNTIYF
TRBV6-2/TRBV6-3,.,many,TRBJ2-5,TGTGCCAGCAGTTACGGGACTCGTCGGCAAGAGACCCAGTACTTC,CASSYGTRRQETQYF
TRBV25-1,.,.,TRBJ1-1,TGTGCCAGCGTTAGAACAGGGAGAAACACTGAAGCTTTCTTT,CASVRTGRNTEAFF
TRBV11-3,.,many,TRBJ1-4,TGTGCCAGCAGCTCTGTCGCTGGGGGTGCTAATGAAAAACTGTTTTTT,CASSSVAGGANEKLFF
TRBV9,.,.,TRBJ1-1,TGTGCCAGCAGCCCAGGAGGGGCCAGGAGTGAAGCTTTCTTT,CASSPGGARSEAFF
TRBV2,.,once,TRBJ2-7,TGTGCCAGCAGTGAACCCCTCCTAGAGCAGTACTTC,CASSEPLLEQYF
TRBV12-3/TRBV12-4,.,many,TRBJ2-7,TGTGCCAGCAGTCCTACCACTGGCCCGGGCGAGCAGTACTTC,CASSPTTGPGEQYF
TRBV7-6,.,.,TRBJ2-1,TGTGCCAGCAGCCTTCGAAGGGGGGGCATCTACAATGAGCAGTTCTTC,CASSLRRGGIYNEQFF
TRBV5-4,TRBD2,.,TRBJ2-2,TGTGCCAGCAGCCGCGCGGGGGGCGAGACCGGGGAGCTGTTTTTT,CASSRAGGETGELFF